These T cell receptor beta chains were read from a single sample in a study of T cells in narcolepsy. The method was immunoSEQ multiplex PCR; TCRdb's version includes in-frame clones alone and lacks a portion of them. Among 28,000 or so clones listed, approximately 86% were seen once. Sequencing was carried out using CD45RA- memory CD4+ T cells from PBMCs. These receptors all come from a human donor with narcolepsy. Each CDR3 is given with its conserved first and last residue. D genes are given only for firm matches. For some rows the clone size is stated as once, few or many, or as a class when expanded; others skip it.

J: TRBJ2-1; size: -; D: -; V: TRBV13; DNA: TGTGCCAGCAGCTTAGATGGTCGGGATGGCTCCTACAATGAGCAGTTCTTC; CDR3: CASSLDGRDGSYNEQFF
J: TRBJ1-1; size: -; D: TRBD1; V: TRBV2; DNA: TGTGCCAGCATCGACAGGGGGTCTGAAGCTTTCTTT; CDR3: CASIDRGSEAFF
J: TRBJ2-2; size: -; D: TRBD1; V: TRBV2; DNA: TGTGCCAGCATAGAAGCGTCACAGGGGGCTCGGTCCGGGGAGCTGTTTTTT; CDR3: CASIEASQGARSGELFF
J: TRBJ1-1; size: -; D: -; V: TRBV2; DNA: TGTGCCAGCATCTTTGACAGGAACACTGAAGCTTTCTTT; CDR3: CASIFDRNTEAFF
J: TRBJ1-1; size: -; D: -; V: TRBV5-7; DNA: TGTGCCAGCAGCTCCTACCGTTTGTTCCGTTTAGAGCCTGAAGCTTTCTTT; CDR3: CASSSYRLFRLEPEAFF
J: TRBJ1-6; size: -; D: TRBD1; V: TRBV2; DNA: TGTGCCAGCATCCCGGGACAGAGCTATAATTCACCCCTCCACTTT; CDR3: CASIPGQSYNSPLHF
J: TRBJ2-3; size: -; D: TRBD2; V: TRBV11-2; DNA: TGTGCCAGCAGCAACTACCCCGGGACTAGCGGGCCAGATACGCAGTATTTT; CDR3: CASSNYPGTSGPDTQYF
J: TRBJ1-1; size: few; D: -; V: TRBV15; DNA: TGTGCCACCAGCAGAGATTATGGCAGCCAAATGAACACTGAAGCTTTCTTT; CDR3: CATSRDYGSQMNTEAFF
J: TRBJ1-6; size: -; D: TRBD1; V: TRBV27; DNA: TGTGCCAGCAGGGGGGGGACAGGGTATAATTCACCCCTCCACTTT; CDR3: CASRGGTGYNSPLHF
J: TRBJ2-2; size: few; D: TRBD1; V: TRBV19; DNA: TGTGCCAGTAGTATTTTCACAGGGGGGAACACCGGGGAGCTGTTTTTT; CDR3: CASSIFTGGNTGELFF
J: TRBJ2-1; size: -; D: -; V: TRBV5-1; DNA: TGCGCCAGCAGCCGGGACCCCGGCAATGAGCAGTTCTTC; CDR3: CASSRDPGNEQFF
J: TRBJ2-7; size: -; D: -; V: TRBV14; DNA: TGTGCCAGCAGCCCTTCCCCCTCTAACGAGCAGTACTTC; CDR3: CASSPSPSNEQYF
J: TRBJ2-7; size: -; D: -; V: TRBV29-1; DNA: TGCAGCGTTGGGACAGGAGGGTACGAGCAGTACTTC; CDR3: CSVGTGGYEQYF
J: TRBJ2-3; size: -; D: TRBD1; V: TRBV10-3; DNA: TGTGCCACCCTGGTGGGACAGGGGGCAACAGATACGCAGTATTTT; CDR3: CATLVGQGATDTQYF
J: TRBJ1-3; size: -; D: TRBD1; V: TRBV27; DNA: TGTGCCAGCAGCAGGACAGGGATCTCTGGAAACACCATATATTTT; CDR3: CASSRTGISGNTIYF
J: TRBJ1-2; size: -; D: TRBD1; V: TRBV2; DNA: TGTGCCAGCAGTCGGGACAGCAACTATGGCTACACCTTC; CDR3: CASSRDSNYGYTF
J: TRBJ1-5; size: once; D: TRBD1; V: TRBV19; DNA: TGTGCCAGTAGTATAGTCAGGGGGGGTCGGAGCAATCAGCCCCAGCATTTT; CDR3: CASSIVRGGRSNQPQHF